These 17 T cell receptor beta chains came from one sample sequenced in a study of post-analysis software for immune sequencing data. These TCRs' antigens remain unknown. Incorporated into the TCR beta cDNA libraries were unique molecular identifiers, which served to reduce PCR and sequencing biases. In TCRdb, the PCR reads were re-called with MiXCR into one record per CDR3 protein. The sample yields roughly 540,000 distinct CDR3 sequences, approximately 31% seen once. Study findings and constraints: Roughly 5 TRBV segments (TRBV5-6, TRBV5-1 and TRBV20-1 among them) occurred more frequently in patients than in controls.

The sequencing input was blood. The receptors derive from a girl between 2 and 17 years old with multiple sclerosis.

This clonotype was seen only a few times. The genes are TRBV10-1 and TRBJ1-1; D gene uncertain. The germline gives CDR1 WNHNN, CDR2 SYGVQD (reference sequence). The CDR3 extends over 13 amino acids. Deletions cut 0 bases from V and 4 bases from J, with 6 bases between. The CDR3 sequence: CASSESESTEAFF. For the CDR3, the DNA is TGCGCCAGCAGTGAGTCGGAGAGCACTGAAGCTTTCTTT.

This chain joins TRBV5-6 and TRBJ2-5; 9 nucleotides match TRBD1. Germline CDR1 SGHDT, CDR2 YYEEEE. This CDR3 is built from 15 residues. The J segment lost 1 base and the V segment lost 1 base, leaving 2 bases of the junction unmatched. CDR3 nucleotides: TGTGCCAGCAGCTTGTTGGACAGGGGCCAAGAGACCCAGTACTTC. This gives the protein CASSLLDRGQETQYF.

The genes are TRBV20-1 and TRBJ1-6; tentative D call: TRBD1 (6 bases). V was cut by 5 bases and J by 8 bases, with 16 bases left in between. The germline gives CDR1 DFQATT, CDR2 SNEGSKA (reference sequence). The CDR3 is 14 residues long. Written as DNA, the CDR3 is TGCAGTGCTGTCACCAGGGGTATATATTCACCCCTCCACTTT. Protein: CSAVTRGIYSPLHF.

The CDR3 region is CSVTGTERVGSEQFF. CDR3 DNA: TGCAGCGTGACCGGGACAGAACGTGTGGGGAGTGAGCAGTTCTTC. The gene calls are TRBV29-1 and TRBJ2-1; TRBD1 aligns across 7 bases. From germline, CDR1 is SQVTM and CDR2 ANQGSEA. Unmatched junction bases numbered 17, after V lost 6 bases and J lost 9 bases. This CDR3 spans 15 amino acids.

J is TRBJ2-5 and V is TRBV28; tentatively, D is TRBD2 (7 bases). Per the germline V gene, CDR1 is MDHEN and CDR2 is SYDVKM. The ends were cut back, 8 bases at V and 1 base at J, with 17 bases in the middle. The CDR3 has 15 residues. The CDR3 bases are TGTGCCAGCGGGGGGGCGGGCACCGCCCAAGAGACCCAGTACTTC. Encoded protein: CASGGAGTAQETQYF.

This clonotype showed up many times. This chain uses TRBV20-1 with TRBJ2-3; TRBD1 agrees at 7 bases. The CDR3 consists of 17 residues. Unmatched junction bases numbered 17, after V lost 4 bases and J lost 4 bases. Germline-derived CDR1 and CDR2 are DFQATT and SNEGSKA (reference sequence). The CDR3 DNA reads TGCAGTGCTAAATCCGCCCTAGACAGGGCGCAACCAGATACGCAGTATTTT. It is translated as CSAKSALDRAQPDTQYF.

This clonotype was observed a few times. V is TRBV20-1 and J is TRBJ1-2; tentatively, D is TRBD1 (5 bases). V was pared by 2 bases and J by 1 base, with 17 bases between. Germline-derived CDR1 and CDR2 are DFQATT and SNEGSKA (reference sequence). The CDR3 totals 16 residues. The CDR3 bases are TGCAGTGCTAGATTACAGGCAGGAGTTTTTAACTATGGCTACACCTTC. Amino acid sequence: CSARLQAGVFNYGYTF.

The chain links TRBV7-2 to TRBJ2-7; 8 nucleotides line up with TRBD1. V lost 3 bases to trimming and J lost 2 bases; unmatched junction nucleotides: 6. This CDR3 is built from 15 residues. Germline CDR1 is SGHTA and CDR2 is FQGNSA. The CDR3 is CASSFGGQVPYEQYF. The CDR3 DNA reads as TGTGCCAGCAGCTTTGGGGGACAGGTGCCCTACGAGCAGTACTTC.

This clonotype has more than one count but fewer than ten. The V call is TRBV7-6, the J call TRBJ2-1; D call uncertain. The CDR3 extends over 14 amino acids. Germline V gene lookup returns CDR1 SGHVS and CDR2 FNYEAQ. Trimming stripped 5 bases from V and 0 bases from J, with 8 bases between. The CDR3: CASSQGHSYNEQFF. The CDR3 DNA follows: TGTGCCAGCAGCCAAGGGCACTCCTACAATGAGCAGTTCTTC.

The CDR3 here is CSVIPGQALVDYEQYF. The CDR3 DNA follows: TGCAGTGTCATTCCCGGACAGGCCTTGGTGGACTACGAGCAGTACTTC. The genes are TRBV20-1 and TRBJ2-7, with 7 bases fitting TRBD1. The V segment lost 7 bases and the J segment 3 bases; nucleotides outside the gene matches: 18. The CDR3 spans 16 residues. Germline lookup yields CDR1 DFQATT and CDR2 SNEGSKA (reference sequence).

The chain carries TRBV20-1 and TRBJ2-3; D perhaps matches TRBD2 (6 bases). V lost 1 base, J lost 3 bases, and 14 bases lay in between. The CDR3 covers 15 residues. Germline loops: CDR1 DFQATT, CDR2 SNEGSKA (reference sequence). The CDR3 here is CSARAPGRGTDTQYF. The DNA for the CDR3 is TGCAGTGCTAGAGCTCCGGGACGGGGGACAGATACGCAGTATTTT.

CDR3 sequence reads: CASSGDAGGYHNEQYF. The CDR3 region has the DNA TGCGCCAGCAGCGGCGACGCGGGGGGCTACCACAATGAGCAGTACTTC. The chain recombines TRBV5-1 with TRBJ2-7; 8 positions agree with TRBD2. This CDR3 region has 16 residues. In germline, CDR1 is SGHRS, CDR2 YFSETQ. V gave up 4 bases and J gave up 7 bases; unmatched junction bases: 16.

The rearrangement uses TRBV5-6 and TRBJ2-7; possible D gene TRBD1, 6 bases. V gave up 4 bases and J gave up 7 bases, with 12 bases separating them. Per germline, CDR1 SGHDT and CDR2 YYEEEE. CDR3 length: 12 residues. CDR3 DNA sequence: TGTGCCAGCAGCGCTTGCAGGGGAGAGCAGTACTTC. This gives the protein CASSACRGEQYF.

The gene calls are TRBV24-1 and TRBJ2-7; a possible D gene is TRBD1 (5 bases). This CDR3 region has 18 residues. Looked up from germline, CDR1 is KGHDR and CDR2 is SFDVKD. Trimming shortened V by 2 bases and J by 2 bases, and 21 bases separated the two germline ends. CDR3 coding DNA: TGTGCCACCAGTGATTCCCCGTCAGGGCTGGTTCCGACCTACGAGCAGTACTTC. This codes for CATSDSPSGLVPTYEQYF.

This clonotype is a singleton in its sample. The rearrangement uses TRBV7-2 and TRBJ2-5; 12 positions match TRBD2. The CDR3 is 17 residues long. CDR1 SGHTA and CDR2 FQGNSA come from the germline V gene. J was trimmed by 1 base and V by 4 bases; bases with no gene match: 7. The DNA for the CDR3 is TGTGCCAGCAGCTCGCAACTAGCGGGGGGATTCCAAGAGACCCAGTACTTC. This encodes CASSSQLAGGFQETQYF. The full variable domain, completed using reference TRBV7-2 and TRBJ2-5, is GAGVSQSPSNKVTEKGKDVELRCDPISGHTALYWYRQSLGQGLEFLIYFQGNSAPDKSGLPSDRFSAERTGGSVSTLTIQRTQQEDSAVYLCASSSQLAGGFQETQYFGPGTRLLVL.

The chain recombines TRBV5-1 with TRBJ1-5, with D perhaps matching TRBD1 (5 bases). V dropped 7 bases and J dropped 3 bases, with 11 bases sitting between them. This CDR3 region has 13 residues. Germline CDR1 is SGHRS and CDR2 is YFSETQ. The CDR3 DNA reads TGCGCCAGCGCCCGACAGCCCAATCAGCCCCAGCATTTT. It codes for CASARQPNQPQHF.

J is TRBJ2-7 and V is TRBV29-1; D not certain. CDR3 size: 14 residues. V was cut by 0 bases and J by 2 bases, with 11 bases left in between. Germline CDR1 is SQVTM and CDR2 is ANQGSEA. CDR3 nucleotides: TGCAGCGTTGAAGATCGCGACAAACCCTACGAGCAGTACTTC. It specifies CSVEDRDKPYEQYF.